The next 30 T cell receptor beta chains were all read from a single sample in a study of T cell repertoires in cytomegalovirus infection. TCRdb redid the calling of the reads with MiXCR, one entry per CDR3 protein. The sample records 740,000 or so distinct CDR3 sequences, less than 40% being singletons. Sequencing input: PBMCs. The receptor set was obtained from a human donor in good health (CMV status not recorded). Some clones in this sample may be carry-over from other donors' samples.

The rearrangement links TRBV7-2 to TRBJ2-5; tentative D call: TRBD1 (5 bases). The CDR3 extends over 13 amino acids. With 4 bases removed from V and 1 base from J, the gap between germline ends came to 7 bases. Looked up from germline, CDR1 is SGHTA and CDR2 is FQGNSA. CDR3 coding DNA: TGTGCCAGCAGCTGGACACTCCAAGAGACCCAGTACTTC. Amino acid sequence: CASSWTLQETQYF.

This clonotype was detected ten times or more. The CDR3 is CASSFFAGGNQPQHF. CDR3 nucleotide sequence: TGTGCCAGCAGCTTTTTCGCGGGGGGGAATCAGCCCCAGCATTTT. The rearrangement joins TRBV7-2 to TRBJ1-5; TRBD1 might be the D (5 bases). The CDR3 is 15 residues long. V was trimmed by 3 bases and J by 4 bases, leaving 13 bases between them. Looked up from germline, CDR1 is SGHTA and CDR2 is FQGNSA.

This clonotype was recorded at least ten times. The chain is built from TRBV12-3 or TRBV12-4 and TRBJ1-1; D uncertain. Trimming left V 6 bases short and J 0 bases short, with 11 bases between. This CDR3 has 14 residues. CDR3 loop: CASSFGRLNTEAFF. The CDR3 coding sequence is TGTGCCAGCAGCTTCGGACGGTTGAACACTGAAGCTTTCTTT.

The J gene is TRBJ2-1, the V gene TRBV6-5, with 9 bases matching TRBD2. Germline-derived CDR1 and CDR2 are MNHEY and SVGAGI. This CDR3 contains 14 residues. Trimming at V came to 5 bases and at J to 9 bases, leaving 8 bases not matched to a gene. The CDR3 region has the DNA TGTGCCAGCAGTACCGGGACTAGCTCCAGTGAGCAGTTCTTC. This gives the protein CASSTGTSSSEQFF.

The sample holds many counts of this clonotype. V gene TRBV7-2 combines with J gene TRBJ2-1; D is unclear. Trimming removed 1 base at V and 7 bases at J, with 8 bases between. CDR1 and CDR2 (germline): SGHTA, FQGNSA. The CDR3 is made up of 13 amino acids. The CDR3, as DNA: TGTGCCAGCAGCTTAGAAGGGTGGAATGAGCAGTTCTTC. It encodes CASSLEGWNEQFF.

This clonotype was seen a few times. CDR3: CASSPFPPAGTADTQYF. In DNA, the CDR3 is TGTGCCAGCAGCCCTTTTCCCCCAGCGGGGACCGCAGATACGCAGTATTTT. V and J are TRBV7-9 and TRBJ2-3; 7 bases agree with TRBD2. With 5 bases clipped from V and 4 bases from J, the junction kept 15 bases outside the gene matches. The CDR3 spans 17 residues. Per the germline V gene, CDR1 is SEHNR and CDR2 is FQNEAQ (reference sequence).

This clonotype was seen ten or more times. The CDR3 reads CSAPEVSGANVLTF. CDR3 bases: TGCAGTGCCCCCGAGGTTTCCGGGGCCAACGTCCTGACTTTC. The V and J genes are TRBV20-1 and TRBJ2-6; no clear D gene. V lost 6 bases to trimming and J lost 4 bases, with 13 bases between them. The CDR3 extends over 14 amino acids. Germline CDR1 and CDR2: DFQATT and SNEGSKA (reference sequence).

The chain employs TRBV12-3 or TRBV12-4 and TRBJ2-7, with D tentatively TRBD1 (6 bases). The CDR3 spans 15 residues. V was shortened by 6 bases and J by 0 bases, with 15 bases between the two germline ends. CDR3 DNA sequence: TGTGCCAGCAGAGCGACAGGCTCAAACTCCTACGAGCAGTACTTC. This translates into CASRATGSNSYEQYF.

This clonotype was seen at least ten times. This CDR3 is CASSSLGVNTQYF. The CDR3 DNA sequence: TGTGCCAGCAGCTCCCTCGGTGTGAATACGCAGTATTTT. The chain combines TRBV7-2 with TRBJ2-3; no firm D call. V lost 4 bases and J 7 bases, leaving 12 bases between the germline ends. This CDR3 region has 13 residues. CDR1 is SGHTA, CDR2 FQGNSA, per germline. Supplemented by reference TRBV7-2 and TRBJ2-3, the full variable domain reads GAGVSQSPSNKVTEKGKDVELRCDPISGHTALYWYRQSLGQGLEFLIYFQGNSAPDKSGLPSDRFSAERTGGSVSTLTIQRTQQEDSAVYLCASSSLGVNTQYFGPGTRLTVL.

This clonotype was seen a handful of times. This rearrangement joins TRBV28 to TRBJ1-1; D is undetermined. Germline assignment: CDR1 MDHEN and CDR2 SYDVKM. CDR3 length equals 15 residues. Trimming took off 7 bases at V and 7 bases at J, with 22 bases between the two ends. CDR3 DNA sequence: TGTGCCAGCACCACCCGAGATGGGTATCAGAATGAAGCTTTCTTT. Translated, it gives CASTTRDGYQNEAFF. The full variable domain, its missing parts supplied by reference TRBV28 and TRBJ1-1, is DVKVTQSSRYLVKRTGEKVFLECVQDMDHENMFWYRQDPGLGLRLIYFSYDVKMKEKGDIPEGYSVSREKKERFSLILESASTNQTSMYLCASTTRDGYQNEAFFGQGTRLTVV.

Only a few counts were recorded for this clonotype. The CDR3 DNA follows: TGTGCCAGCAGCGTTGGACAGGTCAATCAGCCCCAGCATTTT. This translates into CASSVGQVNQPQHF. This chain connects TRBV6-1 to TRBJ1-5; 7 bases are shared with TRBD1. There are 14 residues in the CDR3. J gave up 3 bases and V 6 bases, and 5 bases lay outside the gene matches. Germline V lookup: CDR1 MNHNS, CDR2 SASEGT.

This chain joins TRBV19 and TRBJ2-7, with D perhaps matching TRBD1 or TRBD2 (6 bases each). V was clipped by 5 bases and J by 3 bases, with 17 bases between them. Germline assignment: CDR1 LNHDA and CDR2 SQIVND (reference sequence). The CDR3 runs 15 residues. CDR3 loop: CASSVALGGYYEQYF. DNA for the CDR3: TGTGCCAGTAGTGTCGCCCTCGGGGGCTACTACGAGCAGTACTTC.

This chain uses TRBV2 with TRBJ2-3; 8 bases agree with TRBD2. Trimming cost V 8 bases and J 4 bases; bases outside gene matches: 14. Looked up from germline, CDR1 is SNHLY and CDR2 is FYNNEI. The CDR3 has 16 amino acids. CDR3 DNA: TGTGCCAGCGTTCCCGAGGTGCGGGGGGAAGCAGATACGCAGTATTTT. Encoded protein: CASVPEVRGEADTQYF.

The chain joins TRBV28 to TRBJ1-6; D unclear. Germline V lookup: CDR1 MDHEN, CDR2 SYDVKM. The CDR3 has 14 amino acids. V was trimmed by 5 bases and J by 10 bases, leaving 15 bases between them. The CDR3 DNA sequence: TGTGCCAGCAGTCCCCACCGCGATTACTCACCCCTCCACTTT. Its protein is CASSPHRDYSPLHF. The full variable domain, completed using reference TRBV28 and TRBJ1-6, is DVKVTQSSRYLVKRTGEKVFLECVQDMDHENMFWYRQDPGLGLRLIYFSYDVKMKEKGDIPEGYSVSREKKERFSLILESASTNQTSMYLCASSPHRDYSPLHFGNGTRLTVT.

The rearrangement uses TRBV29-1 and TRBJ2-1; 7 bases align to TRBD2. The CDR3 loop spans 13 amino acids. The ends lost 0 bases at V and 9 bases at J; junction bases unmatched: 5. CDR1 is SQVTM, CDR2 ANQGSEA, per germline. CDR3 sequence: CSVEEVGRGEQFF. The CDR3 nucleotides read TGCAGCGTTGAAGAAGTGGGGAGGGGTGAGCAGTTCTTC.

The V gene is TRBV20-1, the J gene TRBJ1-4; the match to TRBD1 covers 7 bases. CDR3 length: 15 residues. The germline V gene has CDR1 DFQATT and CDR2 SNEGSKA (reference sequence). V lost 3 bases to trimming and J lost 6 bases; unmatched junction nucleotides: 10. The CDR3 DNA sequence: TGCAGTGCTAGGGACTCGACAGGGTATGATGAAAAACTGTTTTTT. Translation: CSARDSTGYDEKLFF.

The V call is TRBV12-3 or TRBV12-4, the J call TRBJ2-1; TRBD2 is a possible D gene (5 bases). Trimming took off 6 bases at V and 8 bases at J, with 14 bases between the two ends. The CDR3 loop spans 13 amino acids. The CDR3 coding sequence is TGTGCCAGCAGCTTTACTACTAGACATGAGCAGTTCTTC. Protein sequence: CASSFTTRHEQFF.

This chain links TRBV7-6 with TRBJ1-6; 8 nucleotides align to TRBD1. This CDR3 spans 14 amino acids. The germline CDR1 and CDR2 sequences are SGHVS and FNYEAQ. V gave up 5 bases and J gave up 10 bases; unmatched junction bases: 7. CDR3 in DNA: TGTGCCAGCAGCCCAGGGGGCGCGGGATCACCCCTCCACTTT. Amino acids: CASSPGGAGSPLHF.

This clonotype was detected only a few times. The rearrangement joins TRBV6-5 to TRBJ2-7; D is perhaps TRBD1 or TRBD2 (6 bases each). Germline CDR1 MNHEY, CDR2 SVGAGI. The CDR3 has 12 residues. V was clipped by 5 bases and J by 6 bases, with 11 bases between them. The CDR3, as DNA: TGTGCCAGCAGTCGACTAGGGGGCGAGCAGTACTTC. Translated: CASSRLGGEQYF.

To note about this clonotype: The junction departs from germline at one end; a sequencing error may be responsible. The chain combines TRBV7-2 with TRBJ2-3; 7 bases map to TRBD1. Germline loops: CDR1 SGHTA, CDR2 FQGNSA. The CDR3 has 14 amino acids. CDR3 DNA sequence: TGTGCCAGCAGGGGCCGGGACAGCACAGATACGAAGTATTTT. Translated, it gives CASRGRDSTDTKYF.

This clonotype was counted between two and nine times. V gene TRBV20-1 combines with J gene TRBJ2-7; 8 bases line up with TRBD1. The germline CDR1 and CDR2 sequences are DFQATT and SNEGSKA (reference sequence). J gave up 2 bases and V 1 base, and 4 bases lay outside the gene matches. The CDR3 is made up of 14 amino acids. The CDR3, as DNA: TGCAGTGCTAGAGGACAGGGGCGACCCTACGAGCAGTACTTC. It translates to CSARGQGRPYEQYF.

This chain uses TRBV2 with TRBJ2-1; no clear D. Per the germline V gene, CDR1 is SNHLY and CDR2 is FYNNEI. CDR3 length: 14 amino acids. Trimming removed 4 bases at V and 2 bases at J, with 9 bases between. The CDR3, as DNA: TGTGCCAGCAGTGTGACAAGACCCTACAATGAGCAGTTCTTC. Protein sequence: CASSVTRPYNEQFF. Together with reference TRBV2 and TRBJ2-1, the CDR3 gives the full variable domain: EPEVTQTPSHQVTQMGQEVILRCVPISNHLYFYWYRQILGQKVEFLVSFYNNEISEKSEIFDDQFSVERPDGSNFTLKIRSTKLEDSAMYFCASSVTRPYNEQFFGPGTRLTVL.

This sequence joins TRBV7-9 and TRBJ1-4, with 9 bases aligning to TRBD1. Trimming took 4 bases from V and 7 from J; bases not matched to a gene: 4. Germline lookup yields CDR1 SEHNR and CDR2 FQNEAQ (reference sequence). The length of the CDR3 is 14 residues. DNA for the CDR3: TGTGCCAGCAGCTCTCCGGGACAGGGTGAAAAACTGTTTTTT. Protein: CASSSPGQGEKLFF. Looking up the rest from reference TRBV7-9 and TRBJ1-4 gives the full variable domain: DTGVSQNPRHKITKRGQNVTFRCDPISEHNRLYWYRQTLGQGPEFLTYFQNEAQLEKSRLLSDRFSAERPKGSFSTLEIQRTEQGDSAMYLCASSSPGQGEKLFFGSGTQLSVL.

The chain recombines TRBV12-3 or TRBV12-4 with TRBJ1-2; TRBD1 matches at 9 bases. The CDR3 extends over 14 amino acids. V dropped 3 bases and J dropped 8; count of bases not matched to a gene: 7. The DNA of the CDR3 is TGTGCCAGCAGTTTCGGGACAGGGAGTGGGGGCTACACCTTC. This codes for CASSFGTGSGGYTF.

CDR3 sequence (DNA): TGTGCCAGCAGCATGGATTTACACTCCTACAATGAGCAGTTCTTC. Its translation: CASSMDLHSYNEQFF. The gene calls are TRBV7-2 and TRBJ2-1; D remains ambiguous. CDR3 length equals 15 residues. Per germline, CDR1 SGHTA and CDR2 FQGNSA. V lost 5 bases, J lost 0 bases, and 11 bases lay in between.

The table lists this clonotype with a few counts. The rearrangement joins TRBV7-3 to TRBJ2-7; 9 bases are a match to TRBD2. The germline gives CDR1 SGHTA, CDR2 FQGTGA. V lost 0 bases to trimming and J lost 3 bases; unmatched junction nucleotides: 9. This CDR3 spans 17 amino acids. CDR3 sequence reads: CASSLTWLAGTNYEQYF. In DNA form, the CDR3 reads TGTGCCAGCAGCTTAACGTGGCTAGCGGGAACGAACTACGAGCAGTACTTC.

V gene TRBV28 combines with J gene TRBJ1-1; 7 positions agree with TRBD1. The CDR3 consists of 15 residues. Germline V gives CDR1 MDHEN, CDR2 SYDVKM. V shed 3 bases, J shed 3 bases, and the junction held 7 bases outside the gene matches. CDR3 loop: CASSFQGGAYTEAFF. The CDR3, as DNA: TGTGCCAGCAGTTTTCAGGGGGGGGCCTACACTGAAGCTTTCTTT.

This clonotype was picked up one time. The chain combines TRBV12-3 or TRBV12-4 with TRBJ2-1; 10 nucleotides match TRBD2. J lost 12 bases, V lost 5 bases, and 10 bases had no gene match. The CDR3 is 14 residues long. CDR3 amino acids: CASSQSSGRIGQFF. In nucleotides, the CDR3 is TGTGCCAGCAGTCAATCTAGCGGGAGAATAGGGCAGTTCTTC.

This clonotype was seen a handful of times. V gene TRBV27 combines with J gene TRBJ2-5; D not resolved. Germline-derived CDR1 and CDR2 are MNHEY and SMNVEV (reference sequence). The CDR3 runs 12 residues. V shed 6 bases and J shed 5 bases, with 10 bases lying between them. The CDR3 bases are TGTGCCAGCAGATCCCTCTTTGAGACCCAGTACTTC. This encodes CASRSLFETQYF.

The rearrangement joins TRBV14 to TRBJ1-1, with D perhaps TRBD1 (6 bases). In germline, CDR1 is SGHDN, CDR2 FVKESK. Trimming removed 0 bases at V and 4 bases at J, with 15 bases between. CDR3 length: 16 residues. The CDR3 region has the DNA TGTGCCAGCAGCCAAGATCCGGGGCAGGGGAGCACTGAAGCTTTCTTT. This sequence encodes CASSQDPGQGSTEAFF.